The rows below give T cell receptor beta chains drawn from one sample of a study of blood T cell repertoires in COVID-19. Only in-frame clones appear in the TCRdb table, and some are missing; sequencing was by immunoSEQ multiplex PCR. The table lists about 350,000 clones, 70% to 90% of them singletons. Sequenced: PBMCs or T cells enriched from blood (not recorded which). The source of these receptors is a woman aged 25 to 45 who had recovered from COVID-19. CDR3s include the opening cysteine and the closing phenylalanine or tryptophan. The D gene is left open where the match is weak. Clone size is not always given. Where it is, it says once, few, many or a class for expanded clones.

J gene: TRBJ2-3
D gene: NA
clone size: NA
V gene: TRBV7-2
CDR3 protein: CASSPSTDTQYF
CDR3 DNA: TGTGCCAGCAGCCCAAGCACAGATACGCAGTATTTT

J gene: TRBJ2-7
D gene: NA
clone size: NA
V gene: TRBV19
CDR3 protein: CASSTGQPYEQYF
CDR3 DNA: TGTGCCAGTAGTACCGGACAGCCCTACGAGCAGTACTTC

J gene: TRBJ2-2
D gene: NA
clone size: NA
V gene: TRBV13
CDR3 protein: CASSHGRGRSGTGELFF
CDR3 DNA: TGTGCCAGCAGCCACGGGAGGGGGCGGTCGGGCACCGGGGAGCTGTTTTTT

J gene: TRBJ1-5
D gene: TRBD1
clone size: NA
V gene: TRBV5-1
CDR3 protein: CASSLGPGGNRGNQPQHF
CDR3 DNA: TGCGCCAGCAGCTTGGGGCCAGGGGGAAATAGGGGCAATCAGCCCCAGCATTTT

J gene: TRBJ1-2
D gene: NA
clone size: NA
V gene: TRBV5-1
CDR3 protein: CASSPDRQLNYGYTF
CDR3 DNA: TGCGCCAGCAGCCCGGACCGACAGTTAAACTATGGCTACACCTTC

J gene: TRBJ1-4
D gene: TRBD1
clone size: once
V gene: TRBV5-6
CDR3 protein: CASSLSGQEKLFF
CDR3 DNA: TGTGCCAGCAGCCTATCGGGACAGGAAAAACTGTTTTTT

J gene: TRBJ2-7
D gene: TRBD2
clone size: NA
V gene: TRBV6-5
CDR3 protein: CATRLAVSYEQYF
CDR3 DNA: TGTGCCACCCGACTAGCGGTATCCTACGAGCAGTACTTC

J gene: TRBJ1-5
D gene: NA
clone size: NA
V gene: TRBV6-2/TRBV6-3
CDR3 protein: CASSYEQGVYSNQPQHF
CDR3 DNA: TGTGCCAGCAGTTACGAGCAGGGCGTCTATAGCAATCAGCCCCAGCATTTT

J gene: TRBJ2-3
D gene: TRBD2
clone size: once
V gene: TRBV4-1
CDR3 protein: CASSQMKSGGSTDTQYF
CDR3 DNA: TGCGCCAGCAGCCAAATGAAAAGCGGGGGGAGCACAGATACGCAGTATTTT

J gene: TRBJ2-5
D gene: NA
clone size: NA
V gene: TRBV7-2
CDR3 protein: CASSLKLQETQYF
CDR3 DNA: TGTGCCAGCAGCTTAAAACTCCAAGAGACCCAGTACTTC

J gene: TRBJ1-4
D gene: TRBD1
clone size: once
V gene: TRBV5-1
CDR3 protein: CASMYRGPNEKLFF
CDR3 DNA: TGCGCCAGTATGTACAGGGGCCCTAATGAAAAACTGTTTTTT

J gene: TRBJ2-7
D gene: TRBD1
clone size: NA
V gene: TRBV6-5
CDR3 protein: CASTHGGTGVPEQYF
CDR3 DNA: TGTGCCAGCACTCATGGCGGGACAGGCGTTCCCGAGCAGTACTTC

J gene: TRBJ1-3
D gene: NA
clone size: NA
V gene: TRBV11-2
CDR3 protein: CASSLETVRSGNTIYF
CDR3 DNA: TGTGCCAGCAGCTTAGAAACAGTTCGCTCTGGAAACACCATATATTTT

J gene: TRBJ1-1
D gene: NA
clone size: few
V gene: TRBV5-6
CDR3 protein: CASSLWGQSDEAFF
CDR3 DNA: TGTGCCAGCAGCTTGTGGGGGCAAAGTGATGAAGCTTTCTTT

J gene: TRBJ1-5
D gene: NA
clone size: NA
V gene: TRBV2
CDR3 protein: CASTAGWDQPQHF
CDR3 DNA: TGTGCCAGCACGGCAGGGTGGGATCAGCCCCAGCATTTT

J gene: TRBJ1-2
D gene: TRBD1
clone size: NA
V gene: TRBV24-1
CDR3 protein: CATSATGVYGYTF
CDR3 DNA: TGTGCCACCAGTGCGACAGGGGTCTATGGCTACACCTTC

J gene: TRBJ2-3
D gene: TRBD1
clone size: NA
V gene: TRBV5-1
CDR3 protein: CASSHRTGADTQYF
CDR3 DNA: TGCGCCAGCAGCCACAGGACAGGGGCAGATACGCAGTATTTT